One and the same sample provided the 8 T cell receptor beta chains below, sequenced in a study of a mutant IDH1 vaccine in newly diagnosed glioma. The time point was: week 5, during vaccination. All doses held 300 ug of mutant IDH1 20-mer peptide, with topical imiquimod. Generated by immunoSEQ multiplex PCR, the TCRdb table keeps only in-frame clones and is missing some. The repertoire holds some 37,000 clones, with about 84% as singletons. These receptors have no known antigen. The source was PBMCs, collected from a glioma patient whose treatment included an IDH1 peptide vaccine. These receptors came from a man between 40 and 49 years old with glioma.

This chain links TRBV10-2 with TRBJ2-5; no firm D call. V lost 4 bases to trimming and J lost 4 bases, with 10 bases between them. This CDR3 contains 13 residues. The germline CDR1 and CDR2 sequences are WSHSY and SAAADI. CDR3 nucleotides: TGCGCCAGCAGTGGGACCGCCCCAGAGACCCAGTACTTC. This encodes CASSGTAPETQYF.

The genes are TRBV29-1 and TRBJ1-3; D not resolved. Germline V lookup: CDR1 SQVTM, CDR2 ANQGSEA. V lost 3 bases to trimming and J lost 10 bases, with 10 bases between them. The CDR3 runs to 11 residues. The CDR3, as DNA: TGCAGCGTTGATGAAGGCAAGACCATATATTTT. It is translated as CSVDEGKTIYF.

V gene TRBV7-8 combines with J gene TRBJ2-7; D gene unclear. The germline CDR1 and CDR2 sequences are SGHVS and FQNEAQ. CDR3 length: 14 amino acids. The V gene lost 7 bases and the J gene lost 2 bases, with 15 bases spanning the gap. The chain's CDR3 is CASTTGPGPYEQYF. In DNA, the CDR3 is TGTGCCAGCACTACGGGTCCTGGCCCCTACGAGCAGTACTTC.

The chain recombines TRBV5-3 with TRBJ2-7; D possibly corresponds to TRBD1 (5 bases). TRBV5-3 is placed among ORFs of uncertain function. The CDR3 extends over 11 amino acids. V was pared by 8 bases and J by 1 base, with 7 bases between. CDR3 DNA sequence: TGTGCCAGTAGGGGTTCCTACGAGCAGTACTTC. It codes for CASRGSYEQYF.

This clone was counted a few times. J is TRBJ1-6 and V is TRBV15, with D tentatively TRBD1 (6 bases). Germline CDR1 and CDR2: LNHNV and YYDKDF (reference sequence). There are 13 residues in the CDR3. V lost 6 bases and J lost 7, with 10 bases in between. CDR3 sequence: CATRRQENSPLHF. In DNA form, the CDR3 reads TGTGCCACCAGACGACAGGAAAATTCACCCCTCCACTTT.

Notes on this clone: The junction departs from the called germline gene at one end, perhaps through a read error. V and J are TRBV10-3 and TRBJ1-2; 10 bases align to TRBD1. The germline CDR1 and CDR2 sequences are ENHRY and SYGVKD. This CDR3 contains 12 residues. Here the CDR3 reads CAAATGGSRGQF. As DNA, the CDR3 is TGTGCCGCGGCGACAGGGGGCTCTCGTGGGCAATTC.

The V call is TRBV29-1, the J call TRBJ1-1; TRBD1 is a possible D gene (5 bases). V shed 6 bases and J shed 1 base, with 15 bases lying between them. Germline loops: CDR1 SQVTM, CDR2 ANQGSEA. The length of the CDR3 is 14 residues. The CDR3, as DNA: TGCAGCGTGGGAAGGGGCGCTGGGAACACTGAAGCTTTCTTT. Its translation is CSVGRGAGNTEAFF. Combining the CDR3 with reference TRBV29-1 and TRBJ1-1 gives the whole variable domain SAVISQKPSRDICQRGTSLTIQCQVDSQVTMMFWYRQQPGQSLTLIATANQGSEATYESGFVIDKFPISRPNLTFSTLTVSNMSPEDSSIYLCSVGRGAGNTEAFFGQGTRLTVV.

This clone has a handful of counts. V gene TRBV7-8 combines with J gene TRBJ2-7, with a possible D match to TRBD1 (6 bases). The CDR3 is made up of 15 amino acids. The V gene lost 1 base and the J gene lost 5 bases, with 15 bases spanning the gap. Per germline, CDR1 SGHVS and CDR2 FQNEAQ. The CDR3 DNA is TGTGCCAGCAGCTTAGAATGGGGGCGCCTGGACGAGCAGTACTTC. Protein product: CASSLEWGRLDEQYF. Complete variable domain (other parts from reference TRBV7-8 and TRBJ2-7): GAGVSQSPRYKVAKRGQDVALRCDPISGHVSLFWYQQALGQGPEFLTYFQNEAQLDKSGLPSDRFFAERPEGSVSTLKIQRTQQEDSAVYLCASSLEWGRLDEQYFGPGTRLTVT.